Listed here is a single T cell receptor beta chain. Its antigen is unknown. This specimen comes from a study of cytomegalovirus exposure and HLA in healthy donors. The PCR used 60 Vbeta and 13 Jbeta primers. Assay: immunoSEQ multiplex PCR; the TCRdb copy retains only in-frame clones and omits some. The sample gives approximately 210,000 clones, around 80% of which show up once; around 2% is in the top ten. Study-level results: It was in a later analysis that TCR association rates were seen to vary by HLA locus, highest for DRB1 and lowest for HLA-C. The study listed roughly 150 cytomegalovirus-associated TCR beta chains. TCR beta sequences reportedly predicted the HLA-A and HLA-B alleles of most subjects accurately. V- and J-gene trimming of TCR beta was linked (in a later analysis) to a missense DCLRE1C variant.

This receptor was obtained from a man between 18 and 35 years old in good health and CMV-seronegative. The specimen sequenced was PBMCs.

CDR3: CSVQETAAYYNEQFF. The CDR3 region has the DNA TGCAGCGTCCAGGAGACAGCAGCCTACTACAATGAGCAGTTCTTC. The chain employs TRBV29-1 and TRBJ2-1, with a weak D call TRBD1 (5 bases). Trimming took off 6 bases at V and 3 bases at J, with 18 bases between the two ends. There are 15 residues in the CDR3. Germline CDR1 and CDR2: SQVTM and ANQGSEA.